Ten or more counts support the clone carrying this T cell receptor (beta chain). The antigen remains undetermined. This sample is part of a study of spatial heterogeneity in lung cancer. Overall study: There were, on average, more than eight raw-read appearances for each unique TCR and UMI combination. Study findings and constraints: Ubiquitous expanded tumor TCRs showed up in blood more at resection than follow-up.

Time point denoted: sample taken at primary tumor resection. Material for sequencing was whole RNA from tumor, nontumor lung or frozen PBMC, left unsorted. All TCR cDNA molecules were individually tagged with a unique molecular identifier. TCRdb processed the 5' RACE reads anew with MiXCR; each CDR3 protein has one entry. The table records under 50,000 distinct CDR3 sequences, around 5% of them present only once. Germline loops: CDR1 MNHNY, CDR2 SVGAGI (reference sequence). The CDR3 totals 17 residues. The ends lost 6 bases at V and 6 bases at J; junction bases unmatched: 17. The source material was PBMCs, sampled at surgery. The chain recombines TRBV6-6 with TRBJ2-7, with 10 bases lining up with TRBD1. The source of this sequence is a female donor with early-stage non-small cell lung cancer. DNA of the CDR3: TGTGCCAGCAGCCCCTCCTCCCGGGACAGGGGACCTTCCGAGCAGTACTTC. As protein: CASSPSSRDRGPSEQYF.